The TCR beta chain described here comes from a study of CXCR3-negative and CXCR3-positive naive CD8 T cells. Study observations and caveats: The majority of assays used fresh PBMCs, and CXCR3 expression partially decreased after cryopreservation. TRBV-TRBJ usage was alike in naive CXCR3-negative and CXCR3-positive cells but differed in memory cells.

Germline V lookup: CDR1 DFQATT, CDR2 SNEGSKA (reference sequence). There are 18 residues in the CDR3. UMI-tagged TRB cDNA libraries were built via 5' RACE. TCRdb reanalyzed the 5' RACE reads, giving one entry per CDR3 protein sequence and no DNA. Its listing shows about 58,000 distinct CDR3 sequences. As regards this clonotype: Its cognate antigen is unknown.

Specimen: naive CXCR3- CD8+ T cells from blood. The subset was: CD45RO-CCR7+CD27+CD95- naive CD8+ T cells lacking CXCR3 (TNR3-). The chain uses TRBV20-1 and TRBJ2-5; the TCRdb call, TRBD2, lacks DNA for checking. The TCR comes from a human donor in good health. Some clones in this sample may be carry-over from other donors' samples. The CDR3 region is CSARDRYLAGGQAETQYF.